These 8 T cell receptor beta chains share one sample of origin, sequenced in a study of T cell responses to AZD1222 COVID-19 vaccine. This table comes from immunoSEQ multiplex PCR, and its TCRdb copy is limited to in-frame clones, with some not included. The repertoire holds 170,000 or so clones, with approximately 90% as singletons. The sequenced sample was peripheral blood, obtained on day 0 of AZD1222 vaccination. Receptor source: an adult in good health.

The chain couples TRBV6-5 to TRBJ1-1, with D perhaps TRBD1 (5 bases). Trimming left V 2 bases short and J 5 bases short, with 9 bases between. The CDR3 runs to 13 residues. The germline gives CDR1 MNHEY, CDR2 SVGAGI. The CDR3 is CASSYDSRTEAFF. CDR3 coding DNA: TGTGCCAGCAGTTACGACAGCCGGACTGAAGCTTTCTTT.

The genes are TRBV29-1 and TRBJ1-1; TRBD1 aligns across 7 bases. V was clipped by 7 bases and J by 1 base; unmatched bases: 9. The CDR3 contains 14 residues. Germline CDR1 and CDR2: SQVTM and ANQGSEA. CDR3 loop: CSAAPGQRNTEAFF. CDR3 sequence (DNA): TGCAGCGCCGCCCCGGGACAGAGGAACACTGAAGCTTTCTTT.

The V call is TRBV7-3, the J call TRBJ2-5; the match to TRBD2 covers 7 bases. The germline V gene encodes CDR1 SGHTA and CDR2 FQGTGA. J lost 5 bases, V lost 5 bases, and 14 bases had no gene match. This CDR3 is 16 amino acids long. The CDR3 reads CASSLGLGEGEETQYF. DNA of the CDR3: TGTGCCAGCAGCCTAGGACTTGGGGAGGGTGAGGAGACCCAGTACTTC.

The chain links TRBV27 to TRBJ1-2, with 9 bases that match TRBD1. Germline trimming cut 4 bases from V and 4 bases from J; bases unmatched to any gene: 7. Germline assignment: CDR1 MNHEY and CDR2 SMNVEV (reference sequence). This CDR3 contains 15 residues. CDR3 amino acids: CASSSPGQGIYGYTF. The CDR3 coding sequence is TGTGCCAGCAGTTCCCCGGGACAGGGTATCTATGGCTACACCTTC.

This chain joins TRBV6-5 and TRBJ1-3; 7 nucleotides match TRBD1. CDR1 MNHEY and CDR2 SVGAGI come from the germline V gene. The CDR3 extends over 14 amino acids. J was trimmed by 4 bases and V by 3 bases; bases with no gene match: 3. The CDR3 DNA follows: TGTGCCAGCAGTTATAGGGGGCACGGAAACACCATATATTTT. It specifies CASSYRGHGNTIYF.

The chain has TRBV9 and TRBJ2-3; possibly TRBD2 for D (6 bases). This CDR3 contains 14 residues. V was clipped by 0 bases and J by 11 bases, with 16 bases between them. The germline V gene encodes CDR1 SGDLS and CDR2 YYNGEE. CDR3 residues: CASSVVPAGEGQYF. In DNA form, the CDR3 reads TGTGCCAGCAGCGTAGTTCCAGCGGGCGAGGGGCAGTATTTT. Combining the CDR3 with reference TRBV9 and TRBJ2-3 gives the whole variable domain DSGVTQTPKHLITATGQRVTLRCSPRSGDLSVYWYQQSLDQGLQFLIQYYNGEERAKGNILERFSAQQFPDLHSELNLSSLELGDSALYFCASSVVPAGEGQYFGPGTRLTVL.

The table lists this clone with a count of one. The rearrangement joins TRBV27 to TRBJ1-5; 9 bases match TRBD1. V was clipped by 0 bases and J by 3 bases; unmatched bases: 3. CDR1 and CDR2 (germline): MNHEY, SMNVEV (reference sequence). There are 16 residues in the CDR3. Here the CDR3 reads CASSLSGTGLNQPQHF. CDR3 nucleotide sequence: TGTGCCAGCAGTTTATCGGGGACAGGGCTCAATCAGCCCCAGCATTTT.

This clone was detected once. The chain uses TRBV7-8 and TRBJ2-5; D uncertain. This CDR3 contains 15 residues. Per the germline V gene, CDR1 is SGHVS and CDR2 is FQNEAQ. Trimming took off 0 bases at V and 4 bases at J, with 12 bases between the two ends. CDR3 sequence: CASSLAAWQTETQYF. The CDR3 bases are TGTGCCAGCAGCTTAGCGGCGTGGCAGACAGAGACCCAGTACTTC.